Below are 5 T cell receptor beta chains sequenced from a single sample in a study of early T cells in non-severe SARS-CoV-2 infection. TCRdb redid the calling of the 5' RACE reads with MiXCR, one entry per CDR3 protein. The sample includes roughly 120,000 distinct CDR3 sequences, roughly 12% of them seen just once. Sequenced material: whole blood, taken at baseline. The origin of the receptors is an adult who was a healthcare worker with PCR-confirmed SARS-CoV-2 infection or an uninfected control (not recorded which).

This clonotype came up many times. V usage is TRBV18 and J usage is TRBJ1-6; D uncertain. This CDR3 comprises 15 residues. Germline CDR1 is KGHSH and CDR2 is LQKENI. Trimming removed 4 bases at V and 0 bases at J, with 7 bases between. CDR3 sequence: CASSLGSSYNSPLHF. The CDR3 DNA sequence: TGTGCCAGCTCACTCGGGAGCTCCTATAATTCACCCCTCCACTTT.

The chain couples TRBV12-3 or TRBV12-4 to TRBJ1-2; D not resolved. The V end lost 1 base, the J end lost 7 bases, and 13 bases lay between the germline ends. The CDR3 has 14 residues. Written as DNA, the CDR3 is TGTGCCAGCAGTTTAGTCGGACTACTAGGTGGCTACACCTTC. Its translation is CASSLVGLLGGYTF.

The table lists this clonotype with many counts. The J gene is TRBJ2-2, the V gene TRBV11-1; D is unclear. Trimming stripped 5 bases from V and 3 bases from J, with 16 bases between. This CDR3 has 16 residues. CDR1 is SGHAT and CDR2 is FQDESV in the germline V gene (reference sequence). The chain's CDR3 is CASSRYGLIDTGELFF. The DNA of the CDR3 is TGTGCCAGCAGCCGGTACGGTTTGATAGACACCGGGGAGCTGTTTTTT.

Only a few counts were recorded for this clonotype. J is TRBJ2-1 and V is TRBV25-1; 12 nucleotides line up with TRBD2. J lost 0 bases, V lost 0 bases, and 6 bases had no gene match. Germline lookup yields CDR1 MGHDK and CDR2 SYGVNS. The CDR3 spans 19 residues. The DNA for the CDR3 is TGTGCCAGCAGTGAATATAGACTAGCGGGGGCCGGCTCCTACAATGAGCAGTTCTTC. Its protein product is CASSEYRLAGAGSYNEQFF.

Only a few counts were recorded for this clonotype. The CDR3 nucleotides are TGTGCCAGCAGTGCGGAAGGTCGGAACACCATATATTTT. The encoded protein is CASSAEGRNTIYF. The V gene is TRBV6-1, the J gene TRBJ1-3; D is ambiguous. The V and J ends lost 4 bases and 7 bases respectively, with 11 bases between them. CDR3 length: 13 residues. Per germline, CDR1 MNHNS and CDR2 SASEGT.